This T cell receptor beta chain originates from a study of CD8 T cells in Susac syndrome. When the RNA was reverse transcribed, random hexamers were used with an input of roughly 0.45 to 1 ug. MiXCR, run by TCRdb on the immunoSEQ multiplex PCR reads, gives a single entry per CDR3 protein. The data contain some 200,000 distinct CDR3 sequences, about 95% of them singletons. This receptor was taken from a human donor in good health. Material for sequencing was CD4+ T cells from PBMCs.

The CDR3 DNA reads TGTGCCAGCGCGGCGGGCAACTATGGCTACACCTTC. This translates into CASAAGNYGYTF. The genes are TRBV3-1 and TRBJ1-2; D gene ambiguous. The CDR3 totals 12 residues. V lost 8 bases and J 2 bases, leaving 9 bases between the germline ends. Germline V gene data show CDR1 as LGHDT and CDR2 as YNNKEL (reference sequence).